This T cell receptor (beta chain) was sequenced for a study of cytomegalovirus exposure and HLA in healthy donors. Study results and limitations: The study recorded fewer than 200 TCR beta chains that were cytomegalovirus-associated.

With 5 bases removed from V and 3 bases from J, the gap between germline ends came to 17 bases. This CDR3 is built from 15 residues. The V gene's germline CDR1 is LNHDA and CDR2 SQIVND (reference sequence). Primers for the PCR totalled 60 Vbeta and 13 Jbeta. Here immunoSEQ multiplex PCR was the method, and the copy in TCRdb shows in-frame clones only, minus some. The sample consists of around 160,000 clones, roughly 76% of them appearing once. This clone turned up a few times. Its antigen is not identified. Input material: PBMCs. The receptor was derived from a human donor in good health. The chain is built from TRBV19 and TRBJ2-7, with a possible D match to TRBD1 (5 bases). In DNA form, the CDR3 reads TGTGCCAGTAGTCCCCGAACAGGCCACTTCTACGAGCAGTACTTC. This sequence encodes CASSPRTGHFYEQYF.